The 8 T cell receptor beta chains reported below all come from one sample, sequenced in a study of blood T cell repertoires in COVID-19 (dated by TCRdb to about 2020). Libraries were prepared through the immunoSEQ multiplex PCR assay. TCRdb re-hosts the immuneACCESS table, in-frame sequences only. Its copies lack some clones; in the studies checked, an unresolved V gene accounts for under half of them, and the cause for the rest is not known. For this sample there are fewer than 300,000 clones; about 89% appear just once. The ten largest clonotypes hold 8% to 10% of the sample. The source material was PBMCs or T cells enriched from blood (not recorded which). Receptors originate from a man aged 35 to 55 who had recovered from COVID-19.

The chain links TRBV28 to TRBJ1-5; D is undetermined. In germline, CDR1 is MDHEN, CDR2 SYDVKM. There are 13 residues in the CDR3. The ends were cut back, 7 bases at V and 9 bases at J, with 16 bases in the middle. CDR3 DNA sequence: TGTGCCAGCAATCCTTTCCTGCGGGTGCCCCAGCATTTT. It is translated as CASNPFLRVPQHF.

J is TRBJ1-1 and V is TRBV5-6; D remains unclear. CDR3 length: 14 residues. The V end was cut by 1 base, the J end by 0 bases, with 7 bases between. Germline CDR1 SGHDT, CDR2 YYEEEE. The CDR3 is CASSLLAVNTEAFF. Written as DNA, the CDR3 is TGTGCCAGCAGCTTGTTAGCGGTGAACACTGAAGCTTTCTTT. Full variable domain (remainder filled in from reference TRBV5-6 and TRBJ1-1): DAGVTQSPTHLIKTRGQQVTLRCSPKSGHDTVSWYQQALGQGPQFIFQYYEEEERQRGNFPDRFSGHQFPNYSSELNVNALLLGDSALYLCASSLLAVNTEAFFGQGTRLTVV.

This chain uses TRBV3-1 (or the pseudogene TRBV3-2) with TRBJ1-1, with 7 bases fitting TRBD1. V was pared by 2 bases and J by 4 bases, with 4 bases of the junction left unmatched. CDR1 and CDR2 (germline): LGHDT, YNNKEL (reference sequence). CDR3 size: 14 residues. DNA for the CDR3: TGTGCCAGCAGCCAATGGGCAGGGGGCACTGAAGCTTTCTTT. Encoded protein: CASSQWAGGTEAFF.

The chain is built from TRBV4-1 and TRBJ2-3; 13 nucleotides line up with TRBD2. CDR3 length: 17 residues. Trimming cost V 5 bases and J 1 base; bases outside gene matches: 6. In germline, CDR1 is MGHRA, CDR2 YSYEKL. The CDR3 coding sequence is TGCGCCAGCAGCGGGGGGACTAGCGGGATGGGCACAGATACGCAGTATTTT. Translation gives CASSGGTSGMGTDTQYF.

The gene calls are TRBV4-2 and TRBJ1-1, with TRBD1 as a possible D gene (5 bases). Trimming removed 1 base from V and 1 base from J, with 7 bases in between. CDR3 length equals 14 residues. Germline loops: CDR1 LGHNA, CDR2 YNFKEQ. CDR3 residues: CASSQVRENTEAFF. CDR3 DNA sequence: TGTGCCAGCAGCCAAGTCAGGGAGAACACTGAAGCTTTCTTT.

The chain links TRBV3-1 (or the pseudogene TRBV3-2) to TRBJ1-4; D possibly corresponds to TRBD1 (5 bases). Germline values: CDR1 LGHDT, CDR2 YNNKEL (reference sequence). The CDR3 runs 18 residues. V lost 4 bases to trimming and J lost 2 bases, with 20 bases between them. The CDR3 bases are TGTGCCAGCAGCCTAACGGGGGGGACTATGAGGACTAATGAAAAACTGTTTTTT. Its protein product is CASSLTGGTMRTNEKLFF.

The chain uses TRBV7-2 and TRBJ2-7, with a tentative D call TRBD1 (5 bases). CDR1 is SGHTA, CDR2 FQGNSA, per germline. This CDR3 has 15 residues. V was pared by 2 bases and J by 5 bases, with 16 bases between. The CDR3 region is CASSLLGQGYHEQYF. DNA for the CDR3: TGTGCCAGCAGCTTATTAGGGCAGGGATACCACGAGCAGTACTTC.

This clone was recorded a few times. The V and J genes are TRBV13 and TRBJ1-2; 12 nucleotides match TRBD1. J lost 6 bases, V lost 10 bases, and 9 bases had no gene match. This CDR3 is built from 14 residues. The V gene's germline CDR1 is PRHDT and CDR2 FYEKMQ (reference sequence). The CDR3 DNA sequence: TGTGCCACCGGGACCGGGACAGGGGGCCATGGCTACACCTTC. This gives the protein CATGTGTGGHGYTF. Full variable domain (rest looked up from reference TRBV13 and TRBJ1-2): AAGVIQSPRHLIKEKRETATLKCYPIPRHDTVYWYQQGPGQDPQFLISFYEKMQSDKGSIPDRFSAQQFSDYHSELNMSSLELGDSALYFCATGTGTGGHGYTFGSGTRLTVV.